This T cell receptor (beta chain) emerged from a study of T cell changes during pregnancy in multiple sclerosis. After removal of 1 base from V and 5 bases from J, the junction contained 4 bases not matched to a gene. The CDR3 length is 15 residues. The germline V gene encodes CDR1 SEHNR and CDR2 FQNEAQ (reference sequence). Clones were read by immunoSEQ multiplex PCR, and TCRdb kept only the in-frame ones, dropping some. The repertoire includes some 100,000 clones, 90% to 95% of them detected once, and approximately 1.2% sits in the top ten. This clonotype originated in a female donor with multiple sclerosis, enrolled in a pregnancy study. The source was peripheral blood, collected in the second trimester of pregnancy. The rearrangement links TRBV7-9 to TRBJ2-1; TRBD1 aligns across 8 bases. CDR3 sequence: CASSLVQGGNNEQFF. DNA of the CDR3: TGTGCCAGCAGCTTAGTACAGGGGGGTAACAATGAGCAGTTCTTC.